This T cell receptor (beta chain) emerged from a study of T cell clonotyping in hematopoietic cell transplantation. Study-wide findings and caveats: Higher Inverse Simpson Index values in graft donor and pretransplant recipient predicted broader posttransplant TCR diversity.

Data came from immunoSEQ multiplex PCR; TCRdb stores just in-frame clones and leaves some out. Of 45,000 to 60,000 clones listed, approximately 84% are singletons. As to time point: recipient sample about 28 days before transplant, after cytoreduction. With 4 bases clipped from V and 0 bases from J, the junction kept 0 bases outside the gene matches. Germline V gene lookup returns CDR1 MNHNY and CDR2 SVGAGI (reference sequence). The CDR3 extends over 14 amino acids. As concerns this clone: Its cognate antigen is unknown.

Sequencing was performed on peripheral blood mononuclear cells, taken before stem cell transplant. This sequence joins TRBV6-6 and TRBJ1-2; 9 positions match TRBD1. This receptor was obtained from a man in his sixties with biphenotypic leukemia. Some clones in this sample may be carry-over from other donors' samples. The CDR3 sequence is CASSWDRANYGYTF. The CDR3 DNA reads as TGTGCCAGCAGTTGGGACAGGGCTAACTATGGCTACACCTTC.